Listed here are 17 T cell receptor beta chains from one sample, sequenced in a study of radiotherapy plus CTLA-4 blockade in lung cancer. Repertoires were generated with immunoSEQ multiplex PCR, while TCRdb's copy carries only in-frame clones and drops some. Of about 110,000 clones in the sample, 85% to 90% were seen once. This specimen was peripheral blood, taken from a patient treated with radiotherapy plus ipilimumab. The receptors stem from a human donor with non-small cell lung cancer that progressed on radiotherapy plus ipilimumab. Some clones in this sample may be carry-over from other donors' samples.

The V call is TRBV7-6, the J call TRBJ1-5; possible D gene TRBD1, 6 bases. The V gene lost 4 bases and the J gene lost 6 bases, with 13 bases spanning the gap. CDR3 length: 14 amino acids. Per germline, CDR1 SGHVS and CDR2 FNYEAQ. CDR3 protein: CASSSGVGGQPQHF. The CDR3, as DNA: TGTGCCAGCAGCTCTGGGGTAGGGGGTCAGCCCCAGCATTTT.

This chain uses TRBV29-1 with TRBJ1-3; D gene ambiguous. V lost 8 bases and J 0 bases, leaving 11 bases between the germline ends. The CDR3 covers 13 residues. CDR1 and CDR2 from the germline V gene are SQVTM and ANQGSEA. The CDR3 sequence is CSPVRTSGNTIYF. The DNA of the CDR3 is TGCAGCCCCGTTAGAACCTCTGGAAACACCATATATTTT.

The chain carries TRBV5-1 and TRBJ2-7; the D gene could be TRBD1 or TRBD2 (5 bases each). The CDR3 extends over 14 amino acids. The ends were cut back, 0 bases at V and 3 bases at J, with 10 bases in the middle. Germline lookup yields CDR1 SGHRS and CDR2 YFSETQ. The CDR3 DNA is TGCGCCAGCAGCTTGGGTGGGGGAATCTACGAGCAGTACTTC. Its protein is CASSLGGGIYEQYF.

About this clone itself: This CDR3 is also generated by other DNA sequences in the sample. The CDR3 sequence: CASSLGQAATNEKLFF. CDR3 bases: TGTGCCAGCTCACTAGGACAGGCCGCAACTAATGAAAAACTGTTTTTT. The chain carries TRBV18 and TRBJ1-4; 7 bases are shared with TRBD1. Germline V lookup: CDR1 KGHSH, CDR2 LQKENI. CDR3 length equals 16 residues. Trimming at V came to 4 bases and at J to 0 bases, leaving 5 bases not matched to a gene.

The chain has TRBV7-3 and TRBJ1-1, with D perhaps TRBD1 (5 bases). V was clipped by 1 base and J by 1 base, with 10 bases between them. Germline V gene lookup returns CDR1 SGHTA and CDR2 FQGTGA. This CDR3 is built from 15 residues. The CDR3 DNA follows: TGTGCCAGCAGCTTAAGGGGCGGAACGAACACTGAAGCTTTCTTT. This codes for CASSLRGGTNTEAFF.

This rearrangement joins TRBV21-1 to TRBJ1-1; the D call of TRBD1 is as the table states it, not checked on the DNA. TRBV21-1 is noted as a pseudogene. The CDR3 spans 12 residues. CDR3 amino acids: CASPRDDTEAFF. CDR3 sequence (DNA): TGTGCCAGCCCCAGGGATGACACTGAAGCTTTCTTT.

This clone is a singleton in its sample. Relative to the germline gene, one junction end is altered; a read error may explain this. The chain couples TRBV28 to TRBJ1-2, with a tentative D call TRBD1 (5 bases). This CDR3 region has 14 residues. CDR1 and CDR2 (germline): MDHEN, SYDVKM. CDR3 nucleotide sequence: TGTGCCAGCAGCCCTATGGGGACGGCCTATGACTACACCTTC. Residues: CASSPMGTAYDYTF.

The chain's CDR3 is CASSQERLATYNEQFF. The DNA of the CDR3 is TGCGCCAGCAGCCAAGAGAGACTAGCGACCTACAATGAGCAGTTCTTC. The chain links TRBV4-3 to TRBJ2-1; 8 bases agree with TRBD2. Germline lookup yields CDR1 LGHNA and CDR2 YSLEER. The trim removed 0 bases at V and 2 bases at J, leaving 3 bases unmatched. The CDR3 is 16 residues long.

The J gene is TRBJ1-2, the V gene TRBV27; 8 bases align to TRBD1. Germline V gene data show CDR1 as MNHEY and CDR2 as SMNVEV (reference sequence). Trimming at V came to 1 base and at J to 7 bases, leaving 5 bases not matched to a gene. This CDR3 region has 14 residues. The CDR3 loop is CASSLYRGEGGYTF. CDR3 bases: TGTGCCAGCAGTTTATACAGGGGGGAAGGTGGCTACACCTTC.

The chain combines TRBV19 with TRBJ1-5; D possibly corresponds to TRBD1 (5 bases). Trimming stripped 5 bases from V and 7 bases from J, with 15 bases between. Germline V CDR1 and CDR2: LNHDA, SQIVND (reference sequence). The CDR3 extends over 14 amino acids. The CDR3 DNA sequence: TGTGCCAGTAGTGTTGGCAGGGTCAAGCAGCCCCAGCATTTT. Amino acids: CASSVGRVKQPQHF.

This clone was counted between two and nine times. The CDR3 DNA reads as TGTGCCAGCAGCCAATTCGGGACCCCGGAGACCCAGTACTTC. Amino acid sequence: CASSQFGTPETQYF. The rearrangement uses TRBV7-2 and TRBJ2-5; either TRBD1 or TRBD2 may supply D (5 bases each). Between the trimmed V and J ends, which lost 5 bases and 5 bases, there was a span of 15 bases. CDR1 SGHTA and CDR2 FQGNSA come from the germline V gene. The CDR3 spans 14 residues. Supplemented by reference TRBV7-2 and TRBJ2-5, the full variable domain reads GAGVSQSPSNKVTEKGKDVELRCDPISGHTALYWYRQSLGQGLEFLIYFQGNSAPDKSGLPSDRFSAERTGGSVSTLTIQRTQQEDSAVYLCASSQFGTPETQYFGPGTRLLVL.

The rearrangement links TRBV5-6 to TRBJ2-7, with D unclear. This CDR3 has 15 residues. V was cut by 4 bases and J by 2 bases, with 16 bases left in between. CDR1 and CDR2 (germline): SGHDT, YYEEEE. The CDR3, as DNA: TGTGCCAGCAGCCTACCGGGTCGGCAGACCTACGAGCAGTACTTC. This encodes CASSLPGRQTYEQYF.

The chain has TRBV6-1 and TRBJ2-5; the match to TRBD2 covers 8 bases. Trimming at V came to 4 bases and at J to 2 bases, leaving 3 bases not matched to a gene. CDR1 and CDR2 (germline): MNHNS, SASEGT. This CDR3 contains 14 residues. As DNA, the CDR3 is TGTGCCAGCAGTGTATCGGGGGGGCAAGAGACCCAGTACTTC. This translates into CASSVSGGQETQYF.

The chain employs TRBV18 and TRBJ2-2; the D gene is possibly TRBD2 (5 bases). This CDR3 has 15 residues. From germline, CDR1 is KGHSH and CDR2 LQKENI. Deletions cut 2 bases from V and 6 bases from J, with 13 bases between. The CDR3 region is CASSPEAMRAGELFF. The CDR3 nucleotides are TGTGCCAGCTCACCAGAGGCGATGCGGGCCGGGGAGCTGTTTTTT.

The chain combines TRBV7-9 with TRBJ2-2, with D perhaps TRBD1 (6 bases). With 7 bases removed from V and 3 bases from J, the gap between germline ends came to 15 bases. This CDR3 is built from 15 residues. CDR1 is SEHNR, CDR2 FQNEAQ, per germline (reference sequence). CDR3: CASIRTATYTGELFF. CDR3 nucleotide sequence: TGTGCCAGCATACGGACAGCCACATACACCGGGGAGCTGTTTTTT.

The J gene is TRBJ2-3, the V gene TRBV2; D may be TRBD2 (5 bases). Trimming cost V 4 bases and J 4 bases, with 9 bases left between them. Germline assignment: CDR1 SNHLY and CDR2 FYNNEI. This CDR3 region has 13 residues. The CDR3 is CASSVPGADTQYF. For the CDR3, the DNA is TGTGCCAGCAGTGTACCCGGGGCAGATACGCAGTATTTT.

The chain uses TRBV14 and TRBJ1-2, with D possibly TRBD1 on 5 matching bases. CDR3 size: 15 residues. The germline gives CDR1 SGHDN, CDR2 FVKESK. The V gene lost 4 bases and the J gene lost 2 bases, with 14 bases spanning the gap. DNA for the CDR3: TGTGCCAGCAGCCCCAGGGCGACCCCAAACTATGGCTACACCTTC. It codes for CASSPRATPNYGYTF.